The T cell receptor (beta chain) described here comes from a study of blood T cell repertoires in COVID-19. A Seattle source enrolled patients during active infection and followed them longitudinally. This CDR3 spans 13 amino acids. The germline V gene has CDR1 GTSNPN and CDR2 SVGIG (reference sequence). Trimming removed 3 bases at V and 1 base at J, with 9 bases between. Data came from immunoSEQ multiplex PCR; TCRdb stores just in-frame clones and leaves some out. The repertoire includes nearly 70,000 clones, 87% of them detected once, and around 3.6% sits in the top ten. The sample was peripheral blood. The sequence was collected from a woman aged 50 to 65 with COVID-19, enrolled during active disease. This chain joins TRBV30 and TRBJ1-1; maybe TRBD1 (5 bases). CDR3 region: CAWRNTGNTEAFF. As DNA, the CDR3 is TGTGCCTGGAGAAACACAGGGAACACTGAAGCTTTCTTT.